This T cell receptor (beta chain) was obtained from a study of blood T cells in healthy people across ages. Study results and limitations: A roughly linear age-dependent decrease characterized TCR beta diversity per million T cells. Estimates based on one million T cells were treated as lower bounds. Naive T cell percentage showed a strong correlation with TCR beta diversity.

Alongside a J-beta primer mix, a sample-barcoded 5' primer served in a second PCR lasting roughly 7 to 11 cycles. A template-switch adaptor containing 12 random nucleotides labeled each cDNA molecule. TCRdb recomputed calls from the 5' RACE reads with MiXCR, one row per CDR3 protein. The table has 630,000 or so distinct CDR3 sequences, about 30% seen once. This CDR3 has 15 amino acids. The V gene end was trimmed by 5 bases and the J gene end by 5 bases; junction bases not matched to a gene: 9. This clonotype has a single count. Its specificity is unknown. Given a much more abundant clone one base away, this may be a read error.

The TCR comes from a woman over 75 in good health. Sequencing was done on a sample of blood. V and J are TRBV12-3 or TRBV12-4 and TRBJ1-2; TRBD1 agrees at 9 bases. The CDR3: CASSPGTGRRYGYTF. The CDR3, as DNA: TGTGCCAGCAGTCCCGGGACAGGGAGGAGGTATGGCTACACCTTC.